This T cell receptor (beta chain) was recorded in a study of identical twins' blood T cells. TCRdb re-called the 5' RACE reads with MiXCR, one entry per CDR3 protein. The sample includes 350,000 to 400,000 distinct CDR3 sequences, 28% of them seen just once. From germline, CDR1 is SQVTM and CDR2 ANQGSEA. CDR3 length: 11 amino acids. Trimming took 4 bases from V and 10 from J, leaving 8 bases between them. This TCR was recovered from a woman between 18 and 49 years old in good health. Sample: PBMCs. The V gene is TRBV29-1, the J gene TRBJ1-6, with a possible D match to TRBD1 (5 bases). CDR3 loop: CSVGDESPLHF. The CDR3 DNA reads as TGCAGCGTTGGGGACGAATCACCCCTCCACTTT.